This paragraph covers one T cell receptor (beta chain) sequence. This sample is drawn from a study of shared clonotypes between healthy human individuals. The CDR3 sequence is 15 residues long. Germline V gene lookup returns CDR1 MNHNY and CDR2 SVGAGI (reference sequence). Deletions cut 0 bases from V and 3 bases from J, with 12 bases between. Assay: immunoSEQ multiplex PCR; the TCRdb copy retains only in-frame clones and omits some. This table holds over a million clones, roughly 98.5% found once. The chain joins TRBV6-6 to TRBJ2-7; weak D call: TRBD2 (5 bases). Sequencing input: naive CD4+ T cells sorted from blood. Subset in this sample: CD45RA+ positively selected. This TCR was sampled from a man aged 25 to 45 in good health. The CDR3 DNA reads as TGTGCCAGCAGTTACTCTCTTGAGGGCTTCTACGAGCAGTACTTC. This translates into CASSYSLEGFYEQYF.